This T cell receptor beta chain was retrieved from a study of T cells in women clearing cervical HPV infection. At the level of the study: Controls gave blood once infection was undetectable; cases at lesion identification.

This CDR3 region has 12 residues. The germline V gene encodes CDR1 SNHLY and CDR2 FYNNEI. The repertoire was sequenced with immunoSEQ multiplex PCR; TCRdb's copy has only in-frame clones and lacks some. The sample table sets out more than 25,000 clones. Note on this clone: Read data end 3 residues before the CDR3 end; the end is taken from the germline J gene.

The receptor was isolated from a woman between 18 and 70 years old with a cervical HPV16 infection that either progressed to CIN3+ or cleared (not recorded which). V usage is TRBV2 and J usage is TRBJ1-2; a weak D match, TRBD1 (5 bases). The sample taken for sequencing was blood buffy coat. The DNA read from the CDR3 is TGTGCCAGCAGGGTAGGAGGGGCGGGC. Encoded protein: CASRVGGAG. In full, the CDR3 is CASRVGGAGYTF.